Below, 6 T cell receptor beta chains from the same sample are listed, as sequenced in a study of blood T cell repertoires in COVID-19. Profiled with immunoSEQ multiplex PCR; TCRdb holds only in-frame clones, not every one. The sample lists approximately 130,000 clones, roughly 90% occurring once. Specimen: peripheral blood. These receptors were taken from a man in his forties or fifties with acute or convalescent COVID-19.

The chain has TRBV30 and TRBJ2-3; 14 positions match TRBD2. J was trimmed by 5 bases and V by 1 base; bases with no gene match: 14. CDR1 and CDR2 (germline): GTSNPN, SVGIG (reference sequence). CDR3 size: 19 residues. CDR3 coding DNA: TGTGCCTGGAGTGATTCTAGACTAGCGGGAGGGTTGGCGGGAGATACGCAGTATTTT. It encodes CAWSDSRLAGGLAGDTQYF.

The chain employs TRBV4-1 and TRBJ2-6, with TRBD1 as a possible D gene (6 bases). Germline V lookup: CDR1 MGHRA, CDR2 YSYEKL. The V end was cut by 3 bases, the J end by 4 bases, with 16 bases between. This CDR3 is built from 17 residues. This CDR3 reads CASSHAGVLGGANVLTF. The CDR3 coding sequence is TGCGCCAGCAGCCATGCAGGGGTTTTAGGGGGGGCCAACGTCCTGACTTTC.

In its sample, this clone was seen a few times. This chain links TRBV4-3 with TRBJ1-6; D is possibly TRBD1 (5 bases). V gave up 0 bases and J gave up 6 bases, with 9 bases separating them. This CDR3 comprises 15 residues. Germline assignment: CDR1 LGHNA and CDR2 YSLEER. Written as DNA, the CDR3 is TGCGCCAGCAGCCAAGATCGACAGTTTAATTCACCCCTCCACTTT. Its translation is CASSQDRQFNSPLHF.

V is TRBV7-9 and J is TRBJ1-1; 9 nucleotides align to TRBD1. Germline trimming cut 5 bases from V and 7 bases from J; bases unmatched to any gene: 8. Germline CDR1 reads SEHNR; CDR2 reads FQNEAQ (reference sequence). The CDR3 runs 14 residues. The CDR3 is CASSHPDRGVEAFF. Written as DNA, the CDR3 is TGTGCCAGCAGCCACCCGGACAGGGGTGTTGAAGCTTTCTTT.

V is TRBV19 and J is TRBJ1-1, with unresolved D. V was pared by 3 bases and J by 3 bases, with 11 bases between. CDR1 is LNHDA, CDR2 SQIVND, per germline (reference sequence). The CDR3 has 14 residues. CDR3 coding DNA: TGTGCCAGTAGTATTTCGAGGATGTACACTGAAGCTTTCTTT. Protein product: CASSISRMYTEAFF.

V usage is TRBV30 and J usage is TRBJ1-1, with no clear D. The V gene's germline CDR1 is GTSNPN and CDR2 SVGIG (reference sequence). V was clipped by 0 bases and J by 1 base, with 15 bases between them. This CDR3 has 16 residues. This CDR3 is CAWSVNFAGKNTEAFF. For the CDR3, the DNA is TGTGCCTGGAGTGTAAATTTCGCAGGAAAGAACACTGAAGCTTTCTTT.